The rows below give T cell receptor beta chains drawn from one sample of a study of T cells in Graves' hyperthyroidism and ophthalmopathy. Using its own MiXCR run on the multiplex PCR reads, TCRdb lists one record per CDR3 protein. The data hold under 450,000 distinct CDR3 sequences, with approximately 14% observed a single time. The sequenced sample was blood. The receptors derive from a woman between 18 and 29 years old with Graves' hyperthyroidism. CDR3s include the opening cysteine and the closing phenylalanine or tryptophan. A D gene is named only where the DNA matches it firmly. Only part of the rows carry a size: once, few, many, or a class if the clone is expanded.

d_gene,abundance,j_gene,v_gene,CDR3nt,CDR3aa
-,-,TRBJ2-3,TRBV7-8,TGTGCCAGCAGTTCACTGGTGGCCGTGGATACAGATACGCAGTATTTT,CASSSLVAVDTDTQYF
TRBD2,many,TRBJ2-1,TRBV24-1,TGTGCCACTAGCGGGGGTAGCTCCTACAATGAGCAGTTCTTC,CATSGGSSYNEQFF
-,-,TRBJ2-7,TRBV6-2/TRBV6-3,TGTGCCAGCAGTTCCCTTTCGGTCGAGCAGTACTTC,CASSSLSVEQYF
-,many,TRBJ2-7,TRBV11-1,TGTGCCAGCAGCTCAAACCGGTTGTGGACCTACGGCCACGAGCAGTACTTC,CASSSNRLWTYGHEQYF
TRBD1,-,TRBJ1-5,TRBV12-3/TRBV12-4,TGTGCCAACAGTTCAGGGGGCGGTAATCAGCCCCAGCATTTT,CANSSGGGNQPQHF
-,-,TRBJ2-7,TRBV11-2,TGTGCCAGTAGTATCGTAGGGTTCGACGAGCAGTACTTC,CASSIVGFDEQYF
TRBD1,-,TRBJ2-7,TRBV5-4,TGTGCCAGCAGCTTACAGGGGGCCTCTTTCAACGAGCAGTACTTC,CASSLQGASFNEQYF
-,-,TRBJ1-2,TRBV25-1,TGTGCCAGCACAACTGGGTCCCGGCGGGGCTACACCTTC,CASTTGSRRGYTF
-,many,TRBJ1-2,TRBV2,TGTGCCAGCAGTACATACAGGCTAGGAAACTATGGCTACACCTTC,CASSTYRLGNYGYTF
TRBD1,few,TRBJ2-1,TRBV29-1,TGCAGCGTCCAACCGACAGGGCATGAGCAGTTCTTC,CSVQPTGHEQFF
-,-,TRBJ1-1,TRBV20-1,TGCAGTGCTAGGGGAGGGACAAAAGCTTTCTTT,CSARGGTKAFF
TRBD1,-,TRBJ1-1,TRBV6-2/TRBV6-3,TGTGCCAGCAGTCCCCGGGACAGGGGCCTCAGGCAGCCCCTAGAAGCTTTCTTT,CASSPRDRGLRQPLEAFF
-,many,TRBJ2-7,TRBV7-9,TGTGCCAGCAGCTCCCCGGGACGGAGCTACGAGCAGTACTTC,CASSSPGRSYEQYF
-,many,TRBJ1-1,TRBV28,TGTGCCAGCAGTTTTTCGGCAGTTGGCCCTGAAGCTTTCTTT,CASSFSAVGPEAFF
TRBD2,few,TRBJ2-1,TRBV6-1,TGTGCCAGCAGTGAACTGGCTAGTCGGGGGGGTGAGCAGTTCTTC,CASSELASRGGEQFF
TRBD1,-,TRBJ1-3,TRBV7-9,TGTGCCAGCAGCTTCGACAGGGGGCTCTCCATATATTTT,CASSFDRGLSIYF
-,many,TRBJ1-2,TRBV3-1,TGTGCCAGCAGCCAAGATTCGAGATTTCCCTATGGCTACACCTTC,CASSQDSRFPYGYTF
-,many,TRBJ2-3,TRBV5-1,TGCGCCAGCAGCTTGGAATACACTCTCACAGATACGCAGTATTTT,CASSLEYTLTDTQYF
TRBD1,many,TRBJ1-1,TRBV11-1,TGTGCCAGCAGCTTATATGAGGACAGGGAAGCTTTCTTT,CASSLYEDREAFF
-,-,TRBJ1-6,TRBV9,TGTGCCAGCAGCGAGGAGGGACGGGCCTCAAATTCACCCCTCCACTTT,CASSEEGRASNSPLHF
-,few,TRBJ2-3,TRBV9,TGTGCCAGCAGCTCCTACCCGTTGACTGAGGGCACAGATACGCAGTATTTT,CASSSYPLTEGTDTQYF
-,many,TRBJ2-1,TRBV9,TGTGCCAGCAGCCTTGGGCAGGTCTCCTACAATGAGCAGTTCTTC,CASSLGQVSYNEQFF
-,many,TRBJ1-1,TRBV29-1,TGCAGCGTTGAATACTCCCTACGGACTGAAGCTTTCTTT,CSVEYSLRTEAFF
-,many,TRBJ2-3,TRBV11-2,TGTGCCAGCAGCTTAGACGTACCCATGAGCACAGATACGCAGTATTTT,CASSLDVPMSTDTQYF
-,many,TRBJ2-6,TRBV19,TGTGCCAGTAGTATGGAAGACGGCTCTGGGGCCAACGTCCTGACTTTC,CASSMEDGSGANVLTF
-,many,TRBJ2-1,TRBV7-6,TGTGCCAGCAGCTTAGAGGCCTCCCATTCCTACAATGAGCAGTTCTTC,CASSLEASHSYNEQFF
-,many,TRBJ1-5,TRBV3-1,TGTGCCAGCAGCCAAGATTCTCAAGTAGCCCAGCATTTT,CASSQDSQVAQHF
-,many,TRBJ2-7,TRBV28,TGTGCCAGCAGTTTATTTACACTGAGGGATATCGGCTACGAGCAGTACTTC,CASSLFTLRDIGYEQYF
-,many,TRBJ2-3,TRBV12-3/TRBV12-4,TGTGCCAGCAGTTTGGTCGGGGGCGCATCCAACACAGATACGCAGTATTTT,CASSLVGGASNTDTQYF
TRBD2,-,TRBJ2-3,TRBV18,TGTGCCAGCTCACCCGAGGAAATCGAACTAGCGACGACAGATACGCAGTATTTT,CASSPEEIELATTDTQYF
TRBD2,few,TRBJ2-2,TRBV19,TGTGCCAGTAGTAGACTAGCTTCGAACACCGGGGAGCTGTTTTTT,CASSRLASNTGELFF
TRBD1,-,TRBJ2-6,TRBV5-1,TGCGCCAGCAGCCCCATCACGACAGGGGGCTCTGGGGCCAACGTCCTGACTTTC,CASSPITTGGSGANVLTF
TRBD1,few,TRBJ2-5,TRBV6-2/TRBV6-3,TGTGCCAGCAGTGACCGGGACAGTATCAAGACCCAGTACTTC,CASSDRDSIKTQYF
-,many,TRBJ1-4,TRBV6-2/TRBV6-3,TGTGCCAGCAGTTACTCGAGGTCCCGGAATGAAAAACTGTTTTTT,CASSYSRSRNEKLFF